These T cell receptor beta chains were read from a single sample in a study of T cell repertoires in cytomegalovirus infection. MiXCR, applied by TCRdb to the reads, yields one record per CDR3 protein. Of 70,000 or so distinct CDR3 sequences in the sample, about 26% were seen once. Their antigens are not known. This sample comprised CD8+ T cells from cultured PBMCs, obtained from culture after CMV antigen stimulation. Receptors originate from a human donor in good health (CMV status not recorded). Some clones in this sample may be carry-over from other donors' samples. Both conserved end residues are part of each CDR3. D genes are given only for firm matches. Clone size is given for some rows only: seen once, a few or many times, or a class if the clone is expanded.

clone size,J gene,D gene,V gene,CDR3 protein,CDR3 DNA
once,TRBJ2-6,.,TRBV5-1,CASSMGRYSGANVLTF,TGCGCCAGCAGCATGGGGAGGTACTCTGGGGCCAACGTCCTGACTTTC
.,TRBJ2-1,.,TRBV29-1,CSVEDSYNEQFF,TGCAGCGTAGAAGACTCCTACAATGAGCAGTTCTTC
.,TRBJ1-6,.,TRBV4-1,CASTPQGEESYNSPLHF,TGCGCCAGCACGCCCCAGGGAGAGGAGTCCTATAATTCACCCCTCCACTTT
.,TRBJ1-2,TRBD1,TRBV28,CASSQYKVTGGDGYTF,TGTGCCAGCAGTCAATACAAAGTAACAGGGGGAGATGGCTACACCTTC
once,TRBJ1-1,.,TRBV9,CASSDRADMGETEAFF,TGTGCCAGCAGCGATAGGGCAGACATGGGCGAAACTGAAGCTTTCTTT
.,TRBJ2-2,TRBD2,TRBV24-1,CATSAPGLAYTGELFF,TGTGCCACCAGTGCCCCGGGACTAGCCTACACCGGGGAGCTGTTTTTT
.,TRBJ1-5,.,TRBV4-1,CASSHKQGSNQPQHF,TGCGCCAGCAGCCATAAACAGGGAAGCAATCAGCCCCAGCATTTT
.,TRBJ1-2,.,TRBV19,CASTPRGMNYGYTF,TGTGCCAGTACTCCCAGGGGAATGAACTATGGCTACACCTTC
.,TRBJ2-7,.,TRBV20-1,CSARMERTTYEQYF,TGCAGTGCTAGAATGGAGCGAACAACCTACGAGCAGTACTTC
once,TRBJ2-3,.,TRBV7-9,CASSSWRADTDTQYF,TGTGCCAGCTCCTCTTGGCGGGCCGACACAGATACGCAGTATTTT
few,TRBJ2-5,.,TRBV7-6,CASSSSSGGVRETQYF,TGTGCCAGCAGCTCTAGCAGCGGAGGGGTTCGAGAGACCCAGTACTTC
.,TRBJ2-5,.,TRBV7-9,CASSLMEQETQYF,TGTGCCAGCAGCTTAATGGAACAAGAGACCCAGTACTTC
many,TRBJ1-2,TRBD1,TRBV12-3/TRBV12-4,CASNAGGLDGYTF,TGTGCCAGCAACGCAGGGGGATTGGATGGCTACACCTTC
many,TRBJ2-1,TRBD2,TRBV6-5,CASSYWGLAGDGSYNEQFF,TGTGCCAGCAGTTACTGGGGACTAGCGGGAGATGGGTCCTACAATGAGCAGTTCTTC
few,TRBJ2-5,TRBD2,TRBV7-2,CASSSWTSGGAGETQYF,TGTGCCAGCAGCTCCTGGACTAGCGGGGGGGCCGGTGAGACCCAGTACTTC